The text below deals with one T cell receptor (beta chain). Its matching antigen is unknown. The sample is drawn from a study of monozygotic twins with cystic fibrosis. Trimming took off 11 bases at V and 3 bases at J, with 10 bases between the two ends. Germline V gene lookup returns CDR1 MNHNS and CDR2 SASEGT. This CDR3 region has 12 residues. Study-level results: Nucleotide-identical clonotype sharing was significantly higher within monozygotic CF twin pairs than between unrelated CF individuals.

Assay used: immunoSEQ multiplex PCR; TCRdb lists only in-frame clones, some missing. The table has roughly 13,000 clones, 80% to 90% seen once. V usage is TRBV6-1 and J usage is TRBJ2-2, with D maybe TRBD2 (6 bases). The clonotype was recovered from a boy younger than 18 with cystic fibrosis. Sequences were obtained from blood. Here the CDR3 reads CAQAGYTGELFF. In nucleotides, the CDR3 is TGTGCCCAGGCGGGGTACACCGGGGAGCTGTTTTTT.